The rows below give T cell receptor beta chains drawn from one sample of a study of blood T cell repertoires in COVID-19. The table came from immunoSEQ multiplex PCR; TCRdb's copy has only in-frame clones and leaves some out. The repertoire holds roughly 250,000 clones, with 65% to 85% as singletons. Sequences were obtained from peripheral blood. The source is a middle-aged woman who had recovered from COVID-19. CDR3s include the opening cysteine and the closing phenylalanine or tryptophan. The D gene is left open where the match is weak. Part of the rows lack a size; the others show once, few, many or a class for expanded clones.

TRBJ2-3 TRBD1 TRBV6-5 NA CASRSGGADTQYF TGTGCCAGCAGATCAGGGGGCGCAGATACGCAGTATTTT
TRBJ1-1 NA TRBV2 NA CASSVRTENTEAFF TGTGCCAGCAGTGTTCGGACAGAGAACACTGAAGCTTTCTTT
TRBJ1-1 NA TRBV6-4 NA CASSSQAHSTEAFF TGTGCCAGCAGTTCACAGGCCCATTCCACTGAAGCTTTCTTT
TRBJ2-1 NA TRBV19 NA CASLRETWDNEQFF TGTGCCAGCCTGCGGGAAACTTGGGACAATGAGCAGTTCTTC
TRBJ2-3 TRBD1 TRBV11-2 NA CASSPGTGSTDTQYF TGTGCCAGCAGCCCAGGGACAGGGAGCACAGATACGCAGTATTTT
TRBJ1-1 NA TRBV6-6 NA CASRGTSGPGEEAFF TGTGCCAGCAGGGGGACATCGGGGCCTGGGGAAGAGGCTTTCTTT
TRBJ2-3 TRBD1 TRBV2 NA CASSGQGGFTDTQYF TGTGCCAGCAGTGGACAGGGGGGCTTCACAGATACGCAGTATTTT
TRBJ2-7 NA TRBV2 NA CASSEQGEGYEQYF TGTGCCAGCAGTGAACAAGGGGAAGGCTACGAGCAGTACTTC
TRBJ1-4 NA TRBV6-1 NA CASSEPTDNEKLFF TGTGCCAGCAGTGAACCGACAGATAATGAAAAACTGTTTTTT
TRBJ2-1 TRBD2 TRBV28 NA CASCPHKAGGPPEQFF TGTGCCAGCTGTCCGCATAAAGCGGGGGGCCCCCCTGAGCAGTTCTTC
TRBJ2-7 TRBD1 TRBV5-6 NA CASSFTGGGEQYF TGTGCCAGCAGCTTTACAGGGGGCGGCGAGCAGTACTTC
TRBJ1-1 TRBD1 TRBV6-5 NA CASSYLPDRLNTEAFF TGTGCCAGCAGTTACTTGCCGGACAGGCTGAACACTGAAGCTTTCTTT
TRBJ2-6 NA TRBV18 NA CASSPAQTGSGANVLTF TGTGCCAGCTCACCAGCTCAAACGGGAAGTGGGGCCAACGTCCTGACTTTC
TRBJ2-6 NA TRBV25-1 once CASTGESGANVLTF TGTGCCAGCACGGGGGAGTCTGGGGCCAACGTCCTGACTTTC
TRBJ1-1 NA TRBV27 many CASSPSPVYSAFF TGTGCCAGCAGTCCTTCTCCCGTTTATTCGGCTTTCTTT
TRBJ2-7 NA TRBV10-3 NA CAISESTGSYEQYF TGTGCCATCAGTGAGTCCACAGGTTCCTACGAGCAGTACTTC
TRBJ1-4 NA TRBV4-1 once CASSQDFGSATNEKLFF TGCGCCAGCAGCCAAGATTTCGGGAGTGCAACTAATGAAAAACTGTTTTTT
TRBJ1-2 TRBD1 TRBV7-2 NA CASSFQGAPVYGYTF TGTGCCAGCAGCTTCCAGGGGGCGCCGGTCTATGGCTACACCTTC
TRBJ1-4 TRBD1 TRBV5-4 once CASSLAPGQGSEKLFF TGTGCCAGCAGCTTGGCCCCGGGACAGGGGAGCGAAAAACTGTTTTTT
TRBJ2-3 NA TRBV28 NA CASLTGLRRADTQYF TGTGCCAGCCTTACGGGCCTGAGGAGGGCAGATACGCAGTATTTT
TRBJ1-4 NA TRBV5-1 few CASTKDSTNEKLFF TGCGCCAGCACCAAGGACTCAACTAATGAAAAACTGTTTTTT
TRBJ1-6 NA TRBV2 NA CASSGSQGNRHSPLHF TGTGCCAGCAGTGGCAGTCAGGGGAATCGTCATTCACCCCTCCACTTT
TRBJ2-7 TRBD1 TRBV11-2 NA CASSKMWDRGLYEQYF TGTGCCAGCAGCAAGATGTGGGACAGGGGGCTCTACGAGCAGTACTTC
TRBJ1-4 NA TRBV3-1/TRBV3-2 NA CASSLAGTAEKLFF TGTGCCAGCAGCCTCGCCGGGACTGCTGAAAAACTGTTTTTT
TRBJ2-1 NA TRBV3-1/TRBV3-2 NA CASSRGRSYNEQFF TGTGCCAGCAGCCGTGGCAGGTCCTACAATGAGCAGTTCTTC
TRBJ2-2 TRBD2 TRBV3-1/TRBV3-2 NA CASRSGTSGNTGELFF TGTGCCAGCAGATCCGGGACTAGCGGGAACACCGGGGAGCTGTTTTTT
TRBJ1-4 NA TRBV21-1 once CASSPGQGVRKLFF TGTGCCAGCAGTCCCGGGCAGGGGGTGAGGAAACTGTTTTTT
TRBJ2-7 NA TRBV5-4 once CASSWDGGDEQYF TGTGCCAGCAGCTGGGACGGAGGGGACGAGCAGTACTTC
TRBJ2-7 TRBD2 TRBV24-1 NA CATSGIGEGKIEQYF TGTGCCACCAGTGGAATAGGGGAGGGGAAGATCGAGCAGTACTTC
TRBJ2-7 TRBD2 TRBV5-4 NA CASSLVAGAAYEQYF TGTGCCAGCAGCTTGGTAGCGGGGGCCGCCTACGAGCAGTACTTC
TRBJ2-7 NA TRBV24-1 NA CATSDTKSGLPGTYEQYF TGTGCCACCAGTGACACAAAATCGGGACTCCCTGGGACCTACGAGCAGTACTTC
TRBJ1-6 NA TRBV2 NA CASSGTAYNSPLHF TGTGCCAGCAGTGGGACAGCTTATAATTCACCCCTCCACTTT
TRBJ2-7 NA TRBV18 NA CASSPPVARGVRYEQYF TGTGCCAGCTCACCACCGGTCGCCAGGGGAGTTAGGTACGAGCAGTACTTC
TRBJ1-5 NA TRBV9 NA CASSVAGNNQPQHF TGTGCCAGCAGCGTAGCAGGGAACAATCAGCCCCAGCATTTT
TRBJ2-5 TRBD1 TRBV14 NA CASSQERTGYTQYF TGTGCCAGCAGCCAAGAGCGGACAGGGTATACCCAGTACTTC
TRBJ2-6 NA TRBV9 NA CASSLQGSGANVLTF TGTGCCAGCAGCTTACAGGGCTCTGGGGCCAACGTCCTGACTTTC
TRBJ1-6 NA TRBV2 few CASSETGTISPLHF TGTGCCAGCAGTGAGACCGGGACAATTTCACCCCTCCACTTT
TRBJ1-1 NA TRBV7-8 NA CASSYQVDTEAFF TGTGCCAGCAGCTACCAGGTGGACACTGAAGCTTTCTTT
TRBJ1-5 TRBD1 TRBV6-5 NA CASTSTGGQGPQHF TGTGCCAGCACCAGTACAGGGGGCCAGGGGCCCCAGCATTTT
TRBJ1-1 NA TRBV7-9 NA CASSSAGGKDTEAFF TGTGCCAGCAGCTCCGCGGGGGGCAAGGACACTGAAGCTTTCTTT
TRBJ1-5 TRBD1 TRBV5-1 NA CASSTGTGGNQPQHF TGCGCCAGCAGCACCGGGACAGGTGGTAATCAGCCCCAGCATTTT
TRBJ1-6 TRBD1 TRBV10-3 NA CAIRGQTTLNSPLHF TGTGCCATCAGGGGACAGACAACTCTGAATTCACCCCTCCACTTT
TRBJ1-2 NA TRBV12-3/TRBV12-4 NA CASSFTGGGYTF TGTGCCAGCAGTTTCACGGGGGGTGGCTACACCTTC
TRBJ2-3 NA TRBV11-2 few CASSLGGGQTDTQYF TGTGCCAGCAGCTTAGGGGGGGGGCAGACAGATACGCAGTATTTT
TRBJ1-3 NA TRBV5-1 NA CASSLLQQVAGNTIYF TGCGCCAGCAGCTTGTTACAACAGGTCGCAGGAAACACCATATATTTT
TRBJ2-7 TRBD1 TRBV5-1 NA CASFLSRGEQYF TGCGCCAGCTTTCTAAGCAGGGGGGAGCAGTACTTC
TRBJ1-6 TRBD1 TRBV6-6 NA CAVRDREGSPLHF TGTGCCGTCCGGGACAGGGAAGGTTCACCCCTCCACTTT
TRBJ1-2 NA TRBV3-1/TRBV3-2 NA CASSQDSRRGYGYTF TGTGCCAGCAGCCAAGATAGTCGGCGGGGCTATGGCTACACCTTC
TRBJ1-5 NA TRBV4-1 few CASSQEGGSQPQHF TGCGCCAGCAGCCAAGAGGGAGGAAGTCAGCCCCAGCATTTT